This T cell receptor beta chain was recorded in a study of post-analysis software for immune sequencing data. This clonotype was seen more than once but under ten times. What it binds is not known. Points from the study as a whole: Compared with controls, patients had more of about 5 TRBV segments, including TRBV5-6, TRBV5-1 and TRBV20-1. Same-batch preparations were strongly co-clustered by F measure. Multiple sclerosis was associated with a significant reduction in normalized Chao1 diversity relative to controls.

V was clipped by 5 bases and J by 0 bases, with 18 bases between them. Per the germline V gene, CDR1 is MNHEY and CDR2 is SMNVEV (reference sequence). The CDR3 length is 17 residues. Unique molecular identifiers featured in each of the TCR beta cDNA libraries. It was from approximately 0.91 to 9.4 million T cells that around 500,000 cDNA molecules came. From the PCR reads, TCRdb called clonotypes with MiXCR, one entry per CDR3 protein. The sample lists some 690,000 distinct CDR3 sequences; 30% were seen once. The sequence was obtained from a girl aged 10 to 17 with multiple sclerosis. The J gene is TRBJ2-3, the V gene TRBV27, with a weak D call TRBD2 (5 bases). Sequencing input: blood. CDR3 protein: CASSPRDTTLSTDTQYF. In nucleotides, the CDR3 is TGTGCCAGCAGTCCCCGGGATACAACCTTAAGCACAGATACGCAGTATTTT.